These 28 T cell receptor beta chains were all obtained from the same sample, sequenced in a study of blood T cell repertoires in COVID-19. Using immunoSEQ multiplex PCR, the repertoire was profiled, and TCRdb retains in-frame clones only, with some absent. The profile covers some 260,000 clones, with around 90% appearing a single time and around 0.91% taken by the ten largest. Sequenced: peripheral blood. Receptor source: a woman aged 40 to 55 who had recovered from COVID-19.

The V call is TRBV19, the J call TRBJ1-1; 8 nucleotides line up with TRBD1. Trimming removed 6 bases from V and 1 base from J; junction bases left unmatched: 4. Germline V gene data show CDR1 as LNHDA and CDR2 as SQIVND (reference sequence). This CDR3 has 14 residues. The CDR3 coding sequence is TGTGCCAGTAGGACAGGGGCGGGGAACACTGAAGCTTTCTTT. Translation: CASRTGAGNTEAFF.

This rearrangement joins TRBV19 to TRBJ1-1; no clear D gene. The V gene lost 3 bases and the J gene lost 11 bases, with 16 bases spanning the gap. The germline V gene has CDR1 LNHDA and CDR2 SQIVND (reference sequence). This CDR3 has 13 amino acids. CDR3 in DNA: TGTGCCAGTAGTATTAGTCCCCTACGGGAGGCTTTCTTT. Translation gives CASSISPLREAFF.

The rearrangement links TRBV19 to TRBJ1-6, with TRBD1 matching 10 bases. Per germline, CDR1 LNHDA and CDR2 SQIVND (reference sequence). The ends lost 9 bases at V and 7 bases at J; junction bases unmatched: 6. The CDR3 is made up of 14 amino acids. The CDR3, as DNA: TGTGCCAGCGGTCGGGACAGGGGAAATTCACCCCTCCACTTT. It yields the protein CASGRDRGNSPLHF. The variable domain in full, completed from reference TRBV19 and TRBJ1-6, reads DGGITQSPKYLFRKEGQNVTLSCEQNLNHDAMYWYRQDPGQGLRLIYYSQIVNDFQKGDIAEGYSVSREKKESFPLTVTSAQKNPTAFYLCASGRDRGNSPLHFGNGTRLTVT.

The V call is TRBV5-4, the J call TRBJ2-2; unclear D gene. V was cut by 1 base and J by 0 bases, with 16 bases left in between. CDR1 and CDR2 (germline): SGHNT, YYREEE (reference sequence). The CDR3 is made up of 18 amino acids. Here the CDR3 reads CASSLFLGAASNTGELFF. CDR3 nucleotides: TGTGCCAGCAGCTTGTTTTTGGGCGCTGCCTCGAACACCGGGGAGCTGTTTTTT.

A few counts support this clone. The rearrangement joins TRBV18 to TRBJ1-1, with D perhaps TRBD1 (6 bases). CDR1 and CDR2 (germline): KGHSH, LQKENI. Trimming removed 3 bases from V and 4 bases from J, with 15 bases in between. The CDR3 runs to 15 residues. The CDR3 region is CASSPPAGVPTEAFF. The DNA for the CDR3 is TGTGCCAGCTCACCCCCGGCAGGGGTTCCCACTGAAGCTTTCTTT.

The V gene is TRBV7-9, the J gene TRBJ2-4; a weak D match, TRBD2 (6 bases). V lost 5 bases and J lost 6, with 17 bases in between. This CDR3 contains 15 residues. Germline CDR1 SEHNR, CDR2 FQNEAQ (reference sequence). The CDR3 DNA reads TGTGCCAGCAGCCCCCGTCCCGGGGGAGGAAACATTCAGTACTTC. It specifies CASSPRPGGGNIQYF.

V and J are TRBV21-1 and TRBJ2-1; the listed D gene, TRBD1, was not tested against the DNA. TRBV21-1 is annotated as a pseudogene. The CDR3 consists of 14 residues. The CDR3 DNA is TGTGCCAACCTCTGCCCGGGGAAGGGGGATGAGCAGTTCTTC. Residues: CANLCPGKGDEQFF.

CDR3 sequence (DNA): TGTGCCAGCAGCCGAGACACTGAAGCTTTCTTT. Encoded protein: CASSRDTEAFF. This chain connects TRBV6-5 to TRBJ1-1; D is unclear. V was trimmed by 6 bases and J by 3 bases, leaving 5 bases between them. The CDR3 contains 11 residues. Per germline, CDR1 MNHEY and CDR2 SVGAGI.

V usage is TRBV6-5 and J usage is TRBJ2-3; D unclear. The germline V and J ends were trimmed by 7 bases and 4 bases, with 6 bases remaining between them. CDR3 length equals 11 residues. Germline CDR1 MNHEY, CDR2 SVGAGI. CDR3 in amino acids: CASTRADTQYF. The CDR3 coding sequence is TGTGCCAGCACCCGGGCAGATACGCAGTATTTT.

This clone was found once. The V call is TRBV7-8, the J call TRBJ1-1; D unclear. Per germline, CDR1 SGHVS and CDR2 FQNEAQ. This CDR3 contains 14 residues. V was trimmed by 1 base and J by 3 bases, leaving 9 bases between them. CDR3 bases: TGTGCCAGCAGCTTAGGGACTGTCGACACTGAAGCTTTCTTT. It codes for CASSLGTVDTEAFF. Complete variable domain (other parts from reference TRBV7-8 and TRBJ1-1): GAGVSQSPRYKVAKRGQDVALRCDPISGHVSLFWYQQALGQGPEFLTYFQNEAQLDKSGLPSDRFFAERPEGSVSTLKIQRTQQEDSAVYLCASSLGTVDTEAFFGQGTRLTVV.

The chain links TRBV11-3 to TRBJ2-5; 10 bases agree with TRBD2. The CDR3 consists of 15 residues. J gave up 5 bases and V 5 bases, and 8 bases lay outside the gene matches. The V gene's germline CDR1 is SGHNT and CDR2 YENEEA. CDR3 in amino acids: CASSPGLAARETQYF. The DNA for the CDR3 is TGTGCCAGCAGCCCCGGACTAGCGGCCAGGGAGACCCAGTACTTC.

This clone was detected only a few times. The rearrangement uses TRBV21-1 and TRBJ1-5; no check of the table's D call, TRBD1, against the DNA was made. TRBV21-1 is described as a pseudogene. The CDR3 totals 15 residues. CDR3 nucleotides: TGTGCCAGCCTTACTACAGGGGGCGACAATCAGCCCCAGCATTTT. As protein: CASLTTGGDNQPQHF.

This clone was seen only once. The gene calls are TRBV2 and TRBJ1-1, with 7 positions matching TRBD1. CDR3 length: 15 residues. The germline gives CDR1 SNHLY, CDR2 FYNNEI. V lost 8 bases and J lost 10; bases outside the gene matches: 19. CDR3 region: CASPGGPQGLRGAFF. The DNA for the CDR3 is TGTGCCAGCCCAGGGGGGCCACAGGGTCTGAGGGGAGCTTTCTTT.

The J gene is TRBJ2-3, the V gene TRBV5-1; D uncertain. The CDR3 consists of 14 residues. Germline lookup yields CDR1 SGHRS and CDR2 YFSETQ. Trimming removed 2 bases from V and 2 bases from J, with 9 bases in between. CDR3 protein: CASSFAVATDTQYF. In DNA form, the CDR3 reads TGCGCCAGCAGCTTTGCGGTAGCCACAGATACGCAGTATTTT.

This sequence joins TRBV7-9 and TRBJ2-7; 7 positions match TRBD1. The V gene's germline CDR1 is SEHNR and CDR2 FQNEAQ (reference sequence). V lost 5 bases to trimming and J lost 2 bases; unmatched junction nucleotides: 6. The CDR3 consists of 14 residues. The CDR3, as DNA: TGTGCCAGCAGCGAACCGGGACAGACCTACGAGCAGTACTTC. Translating it yields CASSEPGQTYEQYF.

V is TRBV6-1 and J is TRBJ1-4, with a tentative D call TRBD1 (6 bases). The CDR3 spans 13 residues. Germline-derived CDR1 and CDR2 are MNHNS and SASEGT. The ends were cut back, 7 bases at V and 3 bases at J, with 9 bases in the middle. The CDR3 DNA reads as TGTGCCAGCACAAGACAGGCTAATGAAAAACTGTTTTTT. This gives the protein CASTRQANEKLFF.

The CDR3 DNA reads TGTGCCAGCAGCTTATTCGGTCTAGCGGGAGGGGCAGATACGCAGTATTTT. This encodes CASSLFGLAGGADTQYF. This rearrangement joins TRBV11-3 to TRBJ2-3; 12 bases line up with TRBD2. There are 17 residues in the CDR3. With V trimmed by 2 bases and J by 4 bases, 7 bases remained unmatched. CDR1 and CDR2 (germline): SGHNT, YENEEA.

Only one count was recorded for this clone. The same CDR3 can be traced to other DNA sequences in this sample. The gene calls are TRBV7-2 and TRBJ2-5, with 12 bases that match TRBD2. The junction had 5 bases not matched to a gene; V was cut back by 5 bases and J by 4 bases. CDR1 and CDR2 from the germline V gene are SGHTA and FQGNSA. The CDR3 runs 15 residues. DNA for the CDR3: TGTGCCAGCAGCCCCCCGGGACTAGCGGGAGAGACCCAGTACTTC. Protein product: CASSPPGLAGETQYF.

The CDR3 DNA reads TGTGCCAGCAGGGGACAGGGGGTGGGGGAGCAGTACGTC. This sequence encodes CASRGQGVGEQYV. The V gene is TRBV27, the J gene TRBJ2-7; TRBD1 aligns across 11 bases. The CDR3 is 13 residues long. The germline V gene encodes CDR1 MNHEY and CDR2 SMNVEV (reference sequence). Trimming cost V 6 bases and J 7 bases; bases outside gene matches: 5.

The chain links TRBV7-2 to TRBJ2-5; D is possibly TRBD2 (6 bases). With 0 bases removed from V and 9 bases from J, the gap between germline ends came to 17 bases. Germline V gene lookup returns CDR1 SGHTA and CDR2 FQGNSA. There are 15 residues in the CDR3. The CDR3: CASSLAPGLAGPQYF. The CDR3 bases are TGTGCCAGCAGCTTAGCACCGGGGTTGGCGGGGCCCCAGTACTTC. Based on the CDR3 plus reference TRBV7-2 and TRBJ2-5, the full variable domain is GAGVSQSPSNKVTEKGKDVELRCDPISGHTALYWYRQSLGQGLEFLIYFQGNSAPDKSGLPSDRFSAERTGGSVSTLTIQRTQQEDSAVYLCASSLAPGLAGPQYFGPGTRLLVL.

With regard to this clone: The junction departs from the called germline gene at one end, perhaps through a read error. The gene calls are TRBV13 and TRBJ2-2; D call uncertain. This CDR3 is 13 amino acids long. The germline V gene encodes CDR1 PRHDT and CDR2 FYEKMQ (reference sequence). The CDR3 DNA reads TGTGCCAGCAGCCTAGGTGAGGCCGGGGAGCTGTTTTTT. Translating gives CASSLGEAGELFF. Together with reference TRBV13 and TRBJ2-2, the CDR3 gives the full variable domain: AAGVIQSPRHLIKEKRETATLKCYPIPRHDTVYWYQQGPGQDPQFLISFYEKMQSDKGSIPDRFSAQQFSDYHSELNMSSLELGDSALYFCASSLGEAGELFFGEGSRLTVL.

The V and J genes are TRBV12-3 or TRBV12-4 and TRBJ1-1, with 8 nucleotides matching TRBD1. CDR3 length equals 13 residues. The trim removed 8 bases at V and 5 bases at J, leaving 7 bases unmatched. CDR3 DNA: TGTGCCAGCGGACAACAGGGGGGAACTGAAGCTTTCTTT. Translated: CASGQQGGTEAFF.

The chain joins TRBV5-6 to TRBJ2-2; 14 nucleotides match TRBD2. Germline CDR1 is SGHDT and CDR2 is YYEEEE. This CDR3 has 18 amino acids. V lost 2 bases, J lost 3 bases, and 6 bases stayed unmatched. The CDR3 region is CASSFPPTSGRDTGELFF. For the CDR3, the DNA is TGTGCCAGCAGCTTCCCCCCGACTAGCGGGAGGGACACCGGGGAGCTGTTTTTT.

This chain links TRBV7-2 with TRBJ2-7; TRBD2 matches 9 bases. V dropped 1 base and J dropped 7; count of bases not matched to a gene: 11. This CDR3 has 16 amino acids. Per the germline V gene, CDR1 is SGHTA and CDR2 is FQGNSA. CDR3 DNA sequence: TGTGCCAGCAGCTTAGGGGCGGGAGGGCCTCAGGGGGAGCAGTACTTC. Amino acid sequence: CASSLGAGGPQGEQYF.

The gene calls are TRBV7-2 and TRBJ2-1; 8 nucleotides match TRBD2. The CDR3 spans 13 residues. V was clipped by 5 bases and J by 15 bases; unmatched bases: 12. Germline CDR1 reads SGHTA; CDR2 reads FQGNSA. The CDR3 bases are TGTGCCAGCAGCCCCGGGGGGGCCCTGGGGTGGTTCTTC. Its translation is CASSPGGALGWFF.

V and J are TRBV29-1 and TRBJ1-2; 9 bases agree with TRBD1. This CDR3 contains 17 residues. Germline CDR1 SQVTM, CDR2 ANQGSEA. J gave up 4 bases and V 8 bases, and 20 bases lay outside the gene matches. Here the CDR3 DNA reads TGCAGCACCAGAAACCGGGACAGGGTGGACGGGGGCTATGGCTACACCTTC. It specifies CSTRNRDRVDGGYGYTF.

The chain combines TRBV3-1 (or the pseudogene TRBV3-2) with TRBJ2-3, with D tentatively TRBD1 (5 bases). Deletions cut 0 bases from V and 3 bases from J, with 13 bases between. The V gene's germline CDR1 is LGHDT and CDR2 YNNKEL (reference sequence). The CDR3 consists of 16 residues. The CDR3 DNA reads as TGTGCCAGCAGCCAAGATAGGCAGGGTGGAACAGATACGCAGTATTTT. Translation: CASSQDRQGGTDTQYF.

The rearrangement joins TRBV6-4 to TRBJ2-3, with TRBD1 as a possible D gene (8 bases). Germline CDR1 and CDR2: MRHNA and SNTAGT. The CDR3 has 16 amino acids. With 3 bases removed from V and 8 bases from J, the gap between germline ends came to 21 bases. DNA for the CDR3: TGTGCCAGCAGTGAAGGGTCGCACAGGGGGGGAGGTACGCAGTATTTT. Amino acid sequence: CASSEGSHRGGGTQYF.